The 11 T cell receptor beta chains listed next were all sequenced from one sample in a study of blood T cell repertoires in COVID-19. The protocol was immunoSEQ multiplex PCR, while the TCRdb copy is restricted to in-frame clones and leaves out a portion. There are approximately 94,000 clones in the sample; around 90% occur only once, and approximately 4.8% lies in the top ten. The sequencing sample was made of peripheral blood. The receptors come from a woman aged 80 or older with active COVID-19.

This clone appeared once. The chain is built from TRBV12-3 or TRBV12-4 and TRBJ2-5; no definite D call. The CDR3 loop spans 11 amino acids. Trimming took off 4 bases at V and 3 bases at J, with 3 bases between the two ends. CDR3 region: CASSSEETQYF. CDR3 in DNA: TGTGCCAGCAGTTCAGAAGAGACCCAGTACTTC.

The chain employs TRBV10-3 and TRBJ2-5; a possible D gene is TRBD1 (6 bases). This CDR3 comprises 13 residues. Trimming removed 6 bases from V and 2 bases from J, with 10 bases in between. Germline CDR1 ENHRY, CDR2 SYGVKD. CDR3 amino acids: CAIRRGQQETQYF. The CDR3 bases are TGTGCCATCAGGAGAGGACAGCAAGAGACCCAGTACTTC.

This rearrangement joins TRBV27 to TRBJ2-3; 9 nucleotides align to TRBD1. The CDR3 has 16 residues. Looked up from germline, CDR1 is MNHEY and CDR2 is SMNVEV (reference sequence). The V gene end was trimmed by 3 bases and the J gene end by 4 bases; junction bases not matched to a gene: 8. CDR3 sequence (DNA): TGTGCCAGCAGTTTCCCCGGGACAGGGCTTTCAGATACGCAGTATTTT. Amino acids: CASSFPGTGLSDTQYF.

The V and J genes are TRBV5-1 and TRBJ1-6; 9 positions match TRBD1. CDR1 SGHRS and CDR2 YFSETQ come from the germline V gene. The CDR3 has 17 amino acids. V was pared by 2 bases and J by 8 bases, with 11 bases of the junction left unmatched. In DNA form, the CDR3 reads TGCGCCAGCAGCTTAACACAGGGGGCGCAATATCATTCACCCCTCCACTTT. It codes for CASSLTQGAQYHSPLHF.

The chain is built from TRBV5-1 and TRBJ2-5; 10 bases are shared with TRBD2. The length of the CDR3 is 17 residues. CDR1 SGHRS and CDR2 YFSETQ come from the germline V gene. With V trimmed by 4 bases and J by 2 bases, 11 bases remained unmatched. CDR3 in DNA: TGCGCCAGCAGCGTTCCGGCCGGGACTAGCGTACAAGAGACCCAGTACTTC. The encoded protein is CASSVPAGTSVQETQYF.

The chain has TRBV7-3 and TRBJ2-3; 10 bases map to TRBD2. The CDR3 loop spans 18 amino acids. Germline V gene data show CDR1 as SGHTA and CDR2 as FQGTGA. J gave up 1 base and V 0 bases, and 7 bases lay outside the gene matches. Written as DNA, the CDR3 is TGTGCCAGCAGCTTAACGTTTACGACTAGCGGGCGCACAGATACGCAGTATTTT. Its translation: CASSLTFTTSGRTDTQYF.

This clone was detected only once. The V call is TRBV12-3 or TRBV12-4, the J call TRBJ2-7; weak D call: TRBD2 (6 bases). V dropped 7 bases and J dropped 3 bases, with 13 bases sitting between them. The CDR3 is made up of 13 amino acids. The CDR3 loop reads CASKNSGSYEQYF. The CDR3 DNA sequence: TGTGCCAGCAAAAATAGCGGAAGCTACGAGCAGTACTTC.

This clone appeared a single time. The chain recombines TRBV13 with TRBJ1-6; TRBD1 matches 8 bases. V was pared by 2 bases and J by 3 bases, with 3 bases of the junction left unmatched. The CDR3 extends over 16 amino acids. Germline V gene lookup returns CDR1 PRHDT and CDR2 FYEKMQ (reference sequence). Written as DNA, the CDR3 is TGTGCCAGCAGCTTACAGGGACAGGACTATAATTCACCCCTCCACTTT. This translates into CASSLQGQDYNSPLHF.

The rearrangement uses TRBV15 and TRBJ1-6; no firm D call. Per germline, CDR1 LNHNV and CDR2 YYDKDF (reference sequence). Trimming pared 1 base from V and 0 bases from J, leaving 16 bases between. The CDR3 sequence is 19 residues long. In nucleotides, the CDR3 is TGTGCCACCAGCAGAGTCCTTTCTACTCTGAGCTCCTATAATTCACCCCTCCACTTT. Its protein product is CATSRVLSTLSSYNSPLHF.

The V gene is TRBV18, the J gene TRBJ2-7; weak D call: TRBD2 (5 bases). The V end was cut by 3 bases, the J end by 2 bases, with 11 bases between. The CDR3 consists of 14 residues. CDR1 KGHSH and CDR2 LQKENI come from the germline V gene. The DNA of the CDR3 is TGTGCCAGCTCACCGTGGGAGTCCGCCTACGAGCAGTACTTC. Translating gives CASSPWESAYEQYF.

J is TRBJ2-5 and V is TRBV5-4; D may be TRBD1 (6 bases). Trimming left V 5 bases short and J 4 bases short, with 21 bases between. CDR3 length equals 16 residues. Germline CDR1 and CDR2: SGHNT and YYREEE (reference sequence). CDR3 amino acids: CASSFTRSRGGETQYF. The CDR3 DNA follows: TGTGCCAGCAGTTTTACCCGTTCGCGAGGGGGAGAGACCCAGTACTTC.